These 9 T cell receptor beta chains were all obtained from the same sample, sequenced in a study of shared T cell receptors in the human thymus. The table came from immunoSEQ multiplex PCR; TCRdb's copy has only in-frame clones and leaves some out. The sample carries about 400,000 clones, around 95% recorded once. Sequenced material: thymocytes. These receptors all stem from a human donor.

This rearrangement joins TRBV5-6 to TRBJ2-2; the match to TRBD2 covers 7 bases. Trimming took 1 base from V and 0 from J; bases not matched to a gene: 9. This CDR3 is 18 amino acids long. Germline CDR1 reads SGHDT; CDR2 reads YYEEEE. The CDR3 nucleotides read TGTGCCAGCAGCTTGCATGGGACTACAGTGACGAACACCGGGGAGCTGTTTTTT. Protein: CASSLHGTTVTNTGELFF.

J is TRBJ1-4 and V is TRBV27; no definite D call. The CDR3 sequence is 14 residues long. Germline V gives CDR1 MNHEY, CDR2 SMNVEV (reference sequence). Between the trimmed V and J ends, which lost 2 bases and 8 bases, there was a span of 12 bases. As DNA, the CDR3 is TGTGCCAGCAGTTTAAAGGGAAAGGCGGAAAAACTGTTTTTT. This encodes CASSLKGKAEKLFF.

This sequence joins TRBV11-2 and TRBJ2-1, with 12 positions matching TRBD2. Trimming at V came to 1 base and at J to 6 bases, leaving 10 bases not matched to a gene. The V gene's germline CDR1 is SGHAT and CDR2 FQNNGV. The CDR3 contains 18 residues. CDR3 amino acids: CASSLVRTSGKFGNEQFF. The CDR3 DNA sequence: TGTGCCAGCAGCTTAGTTCGGACTAGCGGGAAATTTGGCAATGAGCAGTTCTTC.

Only a few counts were recorded for this clone. V usage is TRBV5-1 and J usage is TRBJ1-5, with TRBD1 matching 7 bases. The ends lost 4 bases at V and 0 bases at J; junction bases unmatched: 7. Germline values: CDR1 SGHRS, CDR2 YFSETQ. This CDR3 has 16 residues. The CDR3 spells CASSPGQTYSNQPQHF. CDR3 sequence (DNA): TGCGCCAGCAGCCCGGGACAGACTTATAGCAATCAGCCCCAGCATTTT.

The rearrangement joins TRBV9 to TRBJ1-1, with D perhaps matching TRBD1 (5 bases). Trimming removed 0 bases at V and 0 bases at J, with 18 bases between. This CDR3 is built from 18 residues. Germline V CDR1 and CDR2: SGDLS, YYNGEE. In nucleotides, the CDR3 is TGTGCCAGCAGCGTAGCCGGGGCCCAGTCGAGGATGAACACTGAAGCTTTCTTT. Translating gives CASSVAGAQSRMNTEAFF.

The chain is built from TRBV5-6 and TRBJ1-1; D gene unclear. This CDR3 is 14 amino acids long. With 2 bases removed from V and 6 bases from J, the gap between germline ends came to 14 bases. Germline CDR1 SGHDT, CDR2 YYEEEE. The CDR3: CASSFHPIGAEAFF. In nucleotides, the CDR3 is TGTGCCAGCAGCTTCCATCCGATAGGTGCTGAAGCTTTCTTT.

This clone appeared a few times. The rearrangement uses TRBV28 and TRBJ1-1, with 8 nucleotides matching TRBD1. The CDR3 contains 15 residues. V trimming: 4 bases; J trimming: 2 bases; junction bases outside the gene matches: 6. CDR1 and CDR2 from the germline V gene are MDHEN and SYDVKM. The CDR3 spells CASSSQGVGNTEAFF. The CDR3 DNA reads TGTGCCAGCAGTTCACAGGGGGTGGGTAACACTGAAGCTTTCTTT.

The chain couples TRBV5-4 to TRBJ2-5, with 14 bases that match TRBD2. This CDR3 has 16 residues. The germline V gene encodes CDR1 SGHNT and CDR2 YYREEE (reference sequence). J lost 4 bases, V lost 4 bases, and 6 bases had no gene match. CDR3 loop: CASSPGTSGSSETQYF. Written as DNA, the CDR3 is TGTGCCAGCAGCCCCGGGACTAGCGGGAGTTCAGAGACCCAGTACTTC. The full variable domain, its missing parts supplied by reference TRBV5-4 and TRBJ2-5, is ETGVTQSPTHLIKTRGQQVTLRCSSQSGHNTVSWYQQALGQGPQFIFQYYREEENGRGNFPPRFSGLQFPNYSSELNVNALELDDSALYLCASSPGTSGSSETQYFGPGTRLLVL.

This chain links TRBV11-2 with TRBJ2-1; possibly TRBD1 for D (5 bases). CDR1 is SGHAT and CDR2 is FQNNGV in the germline V gene. V was shortened by 5 bases and J by 4 bases, with 6 bases between the two germline ends. This CDR3 is 12 amino acids long. The chain's CDR3 is CASSGAYNEQFF. CDR3 bases: TGTGCCAGCAGCGGGGCATACAATGAGCAGTTCTTC.